A single sample gave rise to the 16 T cell receptor beta chains below, sequenced in a study of blood T cell repertoires in COVID-19. The table came from immunoSEQ multiplex PCR; TCRdb's copy has only in-frame clones and leaves some out. The data contain 260,000 or so clones, roughly 85% of them singletons. The material sequenced was PBMCs or T cells enriched from blood (not recorded which). These TCRs come from a woman in her forties or fifties who had recovered from COVID-19.

This clone was observed once. The chain is built from TRBV6-2 or TRBV6-3 and TRBJ2-1; 11 bases are a match to TRBD2. The CDR3 runs to 16 residues. J gave up 4 bases and V 3 bases, and 5 bases lay outside the gene matches. Per germline, CDR1 MNHEY and CDR2 SVGEGT. CDR3 loop: CASSYLLAGGYNEQFF. In DNA form, the CDR3 reads TGTGCCAGCAGTTATCTTCTAGCGGGGGGATACAATGAGCAGTTCTTC.

The gene calls are TRBV6-4 and TRBJ1-6; D remains unclear. CDR3 length: 13 residues. Trimming shortened V by 0 bases and J by 8 bases, and 5 bases separated the two germline ends. Germline CDR1 and CDR2: MRHNA and SNTAGT. CDR3 in DNA: TGTGCCAGCAGTGACTCGAGAGATTCACCCCTCCACTTT. Its protein product is CASSDSRDSPLHF.

The chain employs TRBV6-5 and TRBJ2-3; 10 bases are shared with TRBD2. This CDR3 spans 14 amino acids. Germline trimming cut 6 bases from V and 11 bases from J; bases unmatched to any gene: 11. Germline lookup yields CDR1 MNHEY and CDR2 SVGAGI. The CDR3 sequence: CASRPPSGGLLQYF. CDR3 DNA: TGTGCCAGCAGGCCTCCTAGCGGGGGTCTGCTGCAGTATTTT.

The chain recombines TRBV6-5 with TRBJ2-7, with TRBD2 matching over 13 bases. The CDR3 consists of 14 residues. CDR1 is MNHEY and CDR2 is SVGAGI in the germline V gene. The junction had 2 bases not matched to a gene; V was cut back by 2 bases and J by 7 bases. CDR3 protein: CASSYGTSGDEQYF. For the CDR3, the DNA is TGTGCCAGCAGTTACGGGACTAGCGGGGATGAGCAGTACTTC.

In this sample, this clone turned up once. The CDR3 coding sequence is TGTGCCAGCAGCCAGAGGGTTTACTACAATGAGCAGTTCTTC. As protein: CASSQRVYYNEQFF. The J gene is TRBJ2-1, the V gene TRBV3-1 (or the pseudogene TRBV3-2); the D gene is possibly TRBD2 (5 bases). CDR1 LGHDT and CDR2 YNNKEL come from the germline V gene (reference sequence). The V and J ends lost 3 bases and 3 bases respectively, with 9 bases between them. This CDR3 is 14 amino acids long.

The sample holds a few counts of this clone. The J gene is TRBJ2-7, the V gene TRBV11-2, with 8 bases identical to TRBD1. There are 19 residues in the CDR3. CDR1 and CDR2 (germline): SGHAT, FQNNGV. The V and J ends lost 0 bases and 3 bases, in that order; junction bases with no gene match: 16. CDR3 in amino acids: CASSLDSRGRLRFVYEQYF. CDR3 coding DNA: TGTGCCAGCAGCTTAGACTCCAGGGGGCGCTTAAGGTTTGTCTACGAGCAGTACTTC.

The V gene is TRBV29-1, the J gene TRBJ1-2, with D tentatively TRBD1 (6 bases). Between the trimmed V and J ends, which lost 5 bases and 0 bases, there was a span of 13 bases. The CDR3 loop spans 14 amino acids. Per the germline V gene, CDR1 is SQVTM and CDR2 is ANQGSEA. The CDR3: CSVRTGFPNYGYTF. Written as DNA, the CDR3 is TGCAGCGTTCGAACAGGGTTCCCTAACTATGGCTACACCTTC.

This clone turned up a few times. V gene TRBV5-1 combines with J gene TRBJ2-5, with TRBD2 identical over 8 bases. The germline CDR1 and CDR2 sequences are SGHRS and YFSETQ. CDR3 length: 16 amino acids. J gave up 2 bases and V 4 bases, and 10 bases lay outside the gene matches. CDR3 loop: CASSRNPGTSQETQYF. The DNA for the CDR3 is TGCGCCAGCAGCCGAAATCCCGGGACTAGTCAAGAGACCCAGTACTTC.

The chain has TRBV5-6 and TRBJ2-7, with a weak D call TRBD1 (5 bases). CDR1 is SGHDT, CDR2 YYEEEE, per germline. The CDR3 runs 16 residues. Deletions cut 4 bases from V and 5 bases from J, with 22 bases between. CDR3 amino acids: CASSPGWGRVGDEQYF. DNA for the CDR3: TGTGCCAGCAGCCCCGGGTGGGGCAGGGTAGGCGACGAGCAGTACTTC.

The J gene is TRBJ1-5, the V gene TRBV19; D is perhaps TRBD1 (5 bases). With 4 bases removed from V and 2 bases from J, the gap between germline ends came to 18 bases. This CDR3 is 17 amino acids long. Germline V gene sequence: CDR1 LNHDA, CDR2 SQIVND (reference sequence). The CDR3 DNA reads as TGTGCCAGTAGTAACTCGATGGGGGGTACCGGCAATCAGCCCCAGCATTTT. Its protein is CASSNSMGGTGNQPQHF.

This chain links TRBV19 with TRBJ2-7; D perhaps matches TRBD2 (5 bases). There are 13 residues in the CDR3. Germline-derived CDR1 and CDR2 are LNHDA and SQIVND (reference sequence). Trimming removed 6 bases from V and 5 bases from J, with 14 bases in between. This chain's CDR3 is CASSRSEAHEQYF. CDR3 DNA: TGTGCCAGTAGCCGATCGGAGGCCCACGAGCAGTACTTC.

This rearrangement joins TRBV2 to TRBJ2-1; 13 positions match TRBD2. CDR3 length: 16 amino acids. Trimming removed 7 bases from V and 3 bases from J; junction bases left unmatched: 6. Germline CDR1 reads SNHLY; CDR2 reads FYNNEI. In DNA, the CDR3 is TGTGCCAGCACCCCCGGGACTAGCGGGGACTACAATGAGCAGTTCTTC. This translates into CASTPGTSGDYNEQFF.

J is TRBJ2-5 and V is TRBV4-1; TRBD2 matches at 9 bases. The germline V gene has CDR1 MGHRA and CDR2 YSYEKL. Losses at the gene ends were 5 bases for V and 7 bases for J; bases not matched to a gene: 20. The CDR3 runs to 18 residues. The CDR3: CASSFIPGLAQLGGTQYF. The CDR3 nucleotides read TGCGCCAGCAGCTTCATCCCGGGACTAGCCCAGTTAGGGGGGACCCAGTACTTC.

The chain is built from TRBV2 and TRBJ1-2; a possible D gene is TRBD1 (6 bases). The CDR3 is 15 amino acids. Germline V CDR1 and CDR2: SNHLY, FYNNEI. V was cut by 4 bases and J by 3 bases, with 15 bases left in between. CDR3 nucleotides: TGTGCCAGCAGTGGGGCACAGGGTATTGACTATGGCTACACCTTC. This encodes CASSGAQGIDYGYTF. The whole variable domain, filled in from reference TRBV2 and TRBJ1-2, reads EPEVTQTPSHQVTQMGQEVILRCVPISNHLYFYWYRQILGQKVEFLVSFYNNEISEKSEIFDDQFSVERPDGSNFTLKIRSTKLEDSAMYFCASSGAQGIDYGYTFGSGTRLTVV.

The chain joins TRBV5-1 to TRBJ2-7; 11 nucleotides agree with TRBD2. The V and J ends lost 4 bases and 6 bases, in that order; junction bases with no gene match: 9. Germline V gene lookup returns CDR1 SGHRS and CDR2 YFSETQ. The CDR3 consists of 15 residues. The CDR3 DNA reads as TGCGCCAGCAGCACACTAGCGGGGGTGTCGGGCGAGCAGTACTTC. Protein sequence: CASSTLAGVSGEQYF.

Only a few counts were recorded for this clone. This CDR3 reads CASSDGGLSYEQYF. In nucleotides, the CDR3 is TGTGCCAGCAGTGATGGGGGGTTATCGTACGAGCAGTACTTC. The chain couples TRBV2 to TRBJ2-7; possibly TRBD2 for D (6 bases). The germline V gene has CDR1 SNHLY and CDR2 FYNNEI. CDR3 size: 14 residues. The V gene lost 3 bases and the J gene lost 4 bases, with 13 bases spanning the gap.